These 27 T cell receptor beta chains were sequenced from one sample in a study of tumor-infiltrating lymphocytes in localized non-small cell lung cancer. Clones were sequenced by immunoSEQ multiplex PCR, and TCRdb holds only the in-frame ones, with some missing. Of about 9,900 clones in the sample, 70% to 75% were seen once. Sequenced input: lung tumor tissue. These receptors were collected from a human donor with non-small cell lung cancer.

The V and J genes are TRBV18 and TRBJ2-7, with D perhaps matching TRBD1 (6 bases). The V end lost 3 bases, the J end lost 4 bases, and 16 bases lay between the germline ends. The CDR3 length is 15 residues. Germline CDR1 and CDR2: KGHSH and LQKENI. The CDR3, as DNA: TGTGCCAGCTCACCTAATCGGGACACCTCTTACGAGCAGTACTTC. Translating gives CASSPNRDTSYEQYF.

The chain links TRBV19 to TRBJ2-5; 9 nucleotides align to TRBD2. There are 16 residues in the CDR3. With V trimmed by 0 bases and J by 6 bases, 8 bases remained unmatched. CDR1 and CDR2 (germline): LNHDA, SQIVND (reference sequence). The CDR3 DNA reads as TGTGCCAGTAGTATAGATGGGCGGGGGGGCCTCCAGACCCAGTACTTC. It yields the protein CASSIDGRGGLQTQYF.

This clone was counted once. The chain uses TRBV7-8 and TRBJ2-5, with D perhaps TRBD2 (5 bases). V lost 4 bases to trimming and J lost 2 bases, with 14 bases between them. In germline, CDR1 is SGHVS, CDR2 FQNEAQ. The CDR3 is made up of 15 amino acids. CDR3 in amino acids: CASSSGVAFQETQYF. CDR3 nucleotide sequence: TGTGCCAGCAGCTCCGGGGTAGCGTTTCAAGAGACCCAGTACTTC.

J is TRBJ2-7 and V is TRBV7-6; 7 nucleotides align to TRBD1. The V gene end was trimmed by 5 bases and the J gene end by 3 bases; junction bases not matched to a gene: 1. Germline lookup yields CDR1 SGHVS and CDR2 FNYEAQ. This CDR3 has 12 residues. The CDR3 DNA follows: TGTGCCAGCAGCCCAGGGGGCTACGAGCAGTACTTC. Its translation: CASSPGGYEQYF.

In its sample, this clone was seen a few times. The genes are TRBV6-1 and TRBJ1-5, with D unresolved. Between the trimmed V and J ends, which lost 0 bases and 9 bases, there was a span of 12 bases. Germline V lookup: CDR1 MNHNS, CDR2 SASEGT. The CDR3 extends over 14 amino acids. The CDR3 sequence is CASSEARGIRPQHF. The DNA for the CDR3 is TGTGCCAGCAGTGAAGCGAGAGGGATTAGGCCCCAGCATTTT.

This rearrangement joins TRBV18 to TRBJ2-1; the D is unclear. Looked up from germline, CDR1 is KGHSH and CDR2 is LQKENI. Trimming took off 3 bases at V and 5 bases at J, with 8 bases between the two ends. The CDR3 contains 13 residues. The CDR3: CASSPDKNNEQFF. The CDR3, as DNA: TGTGCCAGCTCACCCGACAAGAACAATGAGCAGTTCTTC.

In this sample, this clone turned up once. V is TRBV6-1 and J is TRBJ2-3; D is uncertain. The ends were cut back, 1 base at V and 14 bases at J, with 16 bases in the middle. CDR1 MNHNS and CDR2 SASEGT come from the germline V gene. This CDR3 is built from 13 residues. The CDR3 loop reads CASSEVVGTEWYF. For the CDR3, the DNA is TGTGCCAGCAGTGAAGTGGTAGGAACAGAATGGTATTTT.

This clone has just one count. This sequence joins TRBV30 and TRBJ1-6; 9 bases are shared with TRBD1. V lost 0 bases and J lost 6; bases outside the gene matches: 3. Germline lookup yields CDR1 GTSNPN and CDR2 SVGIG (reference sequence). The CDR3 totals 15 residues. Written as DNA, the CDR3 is TGTGCCTGGAGTGTAGGGGGACAGGGTAATTCACCCCTCCACTTT. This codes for CAWSVGGQGNSPLHF.

The CDR3 DNA reads as TGTGCCAGCATCCCAGGGGATGGCTACACCTTC. Residues: CASIPGDGYTF. The gene calls are TRBV6-5 and TRBJ1-2, with a possible D match to TRBD1 (6 bases). The V end lost 7 bases, the J end lost 6 bases, and 9 bases lay between the germline ends. This CDR3 spans 11 amino acids. The germline V gene has CDR1 MNHEY and CDR2 SVGAGI.

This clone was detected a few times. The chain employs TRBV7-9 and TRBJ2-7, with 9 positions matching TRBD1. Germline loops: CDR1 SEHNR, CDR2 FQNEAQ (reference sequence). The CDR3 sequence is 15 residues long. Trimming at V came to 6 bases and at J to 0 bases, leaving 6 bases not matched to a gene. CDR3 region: CASRRGGQGSYEQYF. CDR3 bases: TGTGCCAGCAGGAGGGGGGGACAGGGCTCCTACGAGCAGTACTTC.

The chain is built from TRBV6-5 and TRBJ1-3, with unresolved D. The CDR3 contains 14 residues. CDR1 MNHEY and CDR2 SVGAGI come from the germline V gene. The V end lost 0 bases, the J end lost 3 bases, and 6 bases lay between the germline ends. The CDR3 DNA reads TGTGCCAGCAGTTACTCGGGAAGTGGAAACACCATATATTTT. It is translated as CASSYSGSGNTIYF.

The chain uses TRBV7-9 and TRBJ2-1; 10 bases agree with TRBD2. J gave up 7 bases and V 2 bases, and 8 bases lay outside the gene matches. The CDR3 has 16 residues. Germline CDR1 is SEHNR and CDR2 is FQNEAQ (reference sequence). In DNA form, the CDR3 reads TGTGCCAGCAGCTTACGAGCGGGGGGGCCTCGGAATGAGCAGTTCTTC. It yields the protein CASSLRAGGPRNEQFF.

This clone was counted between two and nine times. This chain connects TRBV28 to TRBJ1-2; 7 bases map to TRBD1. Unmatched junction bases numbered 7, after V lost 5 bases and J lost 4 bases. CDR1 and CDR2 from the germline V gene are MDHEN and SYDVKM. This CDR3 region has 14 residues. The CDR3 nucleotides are TGTGCCAGCAGTCTTCGGACAGGCCCCTATGGCTACACCTTC. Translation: CASSLRTGPYGYTF.

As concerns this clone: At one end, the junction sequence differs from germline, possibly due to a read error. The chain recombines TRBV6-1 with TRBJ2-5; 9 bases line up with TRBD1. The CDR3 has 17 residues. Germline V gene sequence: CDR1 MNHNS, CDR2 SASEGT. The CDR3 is CAISDPQTGGDQETQYF. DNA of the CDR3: TGTGCCATCAGTGATCCACAGACAGGGGGGGATCAAGAGACCCAGTACTTC.

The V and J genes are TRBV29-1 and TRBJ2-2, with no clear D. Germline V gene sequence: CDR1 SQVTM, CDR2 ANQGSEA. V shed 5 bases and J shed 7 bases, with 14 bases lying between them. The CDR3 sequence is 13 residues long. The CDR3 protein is CSVFLRVHGELFF. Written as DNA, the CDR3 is TGCAGCGTTTTCCTTCGGGTCCACGGGGAGCTGTTTTTT.

The CDR3 here is CASSLASRAGAYEQYF. The CDR3 coding sequence is TGTGCCAGCAGCTTAGCTTCGAGGGCCGGAGCATACGAGCAGTACTTC. The chain joins TRBV7-2 to TRBJ2-7; a weak D match, TRBD2 (5 bases). CDR1 is SGHTA, CDR2 FQGNSA, per germline. The V gene lost 0 bases and the J gene lost 4 bases, with 16 bases spanning the gap. This CDR3 is built from 16 residues.

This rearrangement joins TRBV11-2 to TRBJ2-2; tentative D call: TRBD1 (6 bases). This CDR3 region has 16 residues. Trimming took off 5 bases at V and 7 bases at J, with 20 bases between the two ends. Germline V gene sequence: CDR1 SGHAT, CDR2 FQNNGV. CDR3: CASSPLRGRVNGELFF. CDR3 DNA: TGTGCCAGCAGCCCTCTCAGGGGCAGGGTAAACGGGGAGCTGTTTTTT. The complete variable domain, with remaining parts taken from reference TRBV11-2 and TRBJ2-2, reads EAGVAQSPRYKIIEKRQSVAFWCNPISGHATLYWYQQILGQGPKLLIQFQNNGVVDDSQLPKDRFSAERLKGVDSTLKIQPAKLEDSAVYLCASSPLRGRVNGELFFGEGSRLTVL.

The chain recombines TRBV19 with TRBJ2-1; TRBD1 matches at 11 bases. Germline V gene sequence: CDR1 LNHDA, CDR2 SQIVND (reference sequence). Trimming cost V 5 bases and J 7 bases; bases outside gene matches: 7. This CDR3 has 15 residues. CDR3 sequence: CASSLRDRGWNEQFF. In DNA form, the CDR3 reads TGTGCCAGTAGTCTCCGGGACAGGGGGTGGAATGAGCAGTTCTTC.

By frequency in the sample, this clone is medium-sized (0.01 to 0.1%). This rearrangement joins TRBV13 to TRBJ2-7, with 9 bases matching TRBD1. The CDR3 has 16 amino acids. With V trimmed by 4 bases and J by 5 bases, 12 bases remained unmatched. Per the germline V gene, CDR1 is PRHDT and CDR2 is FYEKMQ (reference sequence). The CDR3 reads CASSSKEGTGTHEQYF. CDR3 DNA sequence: TGTGCCAGCAGCTCCAAAGAGGGGACAGGGACCCACGAGCAGTACTTC.

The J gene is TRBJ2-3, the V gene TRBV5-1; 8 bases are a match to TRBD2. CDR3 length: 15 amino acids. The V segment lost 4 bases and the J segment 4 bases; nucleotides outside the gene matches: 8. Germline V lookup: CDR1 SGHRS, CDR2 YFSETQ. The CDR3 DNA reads TGCGCCAGCAGCCCTTTAGCGGGGAATGCAGATACGCAGTATTTT. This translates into CASSPLAGNADTQYF.

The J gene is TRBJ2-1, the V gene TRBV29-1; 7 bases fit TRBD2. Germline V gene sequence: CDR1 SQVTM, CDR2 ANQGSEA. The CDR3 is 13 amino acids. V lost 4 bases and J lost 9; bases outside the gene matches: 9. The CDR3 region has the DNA TGCAGCGTTGGGACTAGTGGTATTGGTGAGCAGTTCTTC. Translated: CSVGTSGIGEQFF.

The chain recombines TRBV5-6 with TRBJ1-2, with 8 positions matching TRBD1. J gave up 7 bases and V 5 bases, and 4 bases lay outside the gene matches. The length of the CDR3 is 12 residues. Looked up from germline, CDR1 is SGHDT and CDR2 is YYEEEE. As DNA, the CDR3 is TGTGCCAGCAGTTTCGACAGGGGTGGCTACACCTTC. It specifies CASSFDRGGYTF.

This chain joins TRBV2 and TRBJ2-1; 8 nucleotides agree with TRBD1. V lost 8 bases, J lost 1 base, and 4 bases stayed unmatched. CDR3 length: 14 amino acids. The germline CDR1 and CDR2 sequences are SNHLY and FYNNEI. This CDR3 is CASRTGKSYNEQFF. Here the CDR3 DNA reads TGTGCCAGCCGGACAGGGAAATCCTACAATGAGCAGTTCTTC.

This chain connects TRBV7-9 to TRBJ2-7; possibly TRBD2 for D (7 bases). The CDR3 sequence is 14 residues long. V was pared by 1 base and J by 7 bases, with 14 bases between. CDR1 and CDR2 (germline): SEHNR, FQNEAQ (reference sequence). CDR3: CASSLVGGPGEQYF. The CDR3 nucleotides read TGTGCCAGCAGCTTAGTGGGGGGGCCCGGTGAGCAGTACTTC.

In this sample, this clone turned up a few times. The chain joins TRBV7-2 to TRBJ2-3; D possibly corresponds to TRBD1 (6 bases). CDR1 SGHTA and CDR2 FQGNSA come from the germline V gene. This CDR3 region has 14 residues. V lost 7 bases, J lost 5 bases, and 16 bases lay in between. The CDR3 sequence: CASNPTGRRDTQYF. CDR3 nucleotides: TGTGCCAGCAACCCGACAGGCCGAAGAGATACGCAGTATTTT. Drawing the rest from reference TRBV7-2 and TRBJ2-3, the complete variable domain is GAGVSQSPSNKVTEKGKDVELRCDPISGHTALYWYRQSLGQGLEFLIYFQGNSAPDKSGLPSDRFSAERTGGSVSTLTIQRTQQEDSAVYLCASNPTGRRDTQYFGPGTRLTVL.

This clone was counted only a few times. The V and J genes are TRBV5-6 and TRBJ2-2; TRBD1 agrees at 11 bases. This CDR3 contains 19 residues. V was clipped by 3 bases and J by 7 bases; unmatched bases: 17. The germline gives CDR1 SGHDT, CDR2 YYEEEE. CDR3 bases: TGTGCCAGCAGCTCTGACGGGGACCTAAGGACAGGGGGCCTCGGGGAGCTGTTTTTT. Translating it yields CASSSDGDLRTGGLGELFF.

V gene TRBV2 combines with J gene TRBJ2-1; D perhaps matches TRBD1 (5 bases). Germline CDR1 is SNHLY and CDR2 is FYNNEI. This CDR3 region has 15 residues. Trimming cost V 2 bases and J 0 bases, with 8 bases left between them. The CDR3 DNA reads TGTGCCAGCAGTGAATGGCAGGGCTCCTACAATGAGCAGTTCTTC. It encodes CASSEWQGSYNEQFF. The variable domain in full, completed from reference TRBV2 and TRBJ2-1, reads EPEVTQTPSHQVTQMGQEVILRCVPISNHLYFYWYRQILGQKVEFLVSFYNNEISEKSEIFDDQFSVERPDGSNFTLKIRSTKLEDSAMYFCASSEWQGSYNEQFFGPGTRLTVL.